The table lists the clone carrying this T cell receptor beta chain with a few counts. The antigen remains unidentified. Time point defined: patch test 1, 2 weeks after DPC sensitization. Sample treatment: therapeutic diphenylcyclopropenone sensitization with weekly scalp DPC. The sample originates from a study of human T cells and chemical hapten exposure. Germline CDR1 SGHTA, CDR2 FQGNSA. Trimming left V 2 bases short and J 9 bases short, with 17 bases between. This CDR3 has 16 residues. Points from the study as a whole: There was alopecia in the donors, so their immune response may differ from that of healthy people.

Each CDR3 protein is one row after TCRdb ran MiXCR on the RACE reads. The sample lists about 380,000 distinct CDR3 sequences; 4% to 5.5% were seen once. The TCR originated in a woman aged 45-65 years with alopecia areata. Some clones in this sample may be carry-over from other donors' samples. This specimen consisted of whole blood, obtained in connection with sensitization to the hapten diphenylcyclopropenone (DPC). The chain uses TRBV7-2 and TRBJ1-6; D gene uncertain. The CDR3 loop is CASSLKWTDPFSPLHF. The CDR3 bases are TGTGCCAGCAGCTTAAAATGGACGGATCCTTTTTCACCCCTCCACTTT. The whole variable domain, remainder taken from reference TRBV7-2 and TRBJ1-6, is GAGVSQSPSNKVTEKGKDVELRCDPISGHTALYWYRQSLGQGLEFLIYFQGNSAPDKSGLPSDRFSAERTGGSVSTLTIQRTQQEDSAVYLCASSLKWTDPFSPLHFGNGTRLTVT.